This T cell receptor beta chain was sequenced in a study of T cell responses to AZD1222 COVID-19 vaccine. Turning to the study itself: Pooled samples include second doses given at about 4 or 12 weeks. Study results and caveats: The study reported that nearly half of spike-specific TCRs target unmutated variant regions.

With respect to this clone: No antigen is known for it.

The CDR3 sequence is 15 residues long. Germline V lookup: CDR1 MDHEN, CDR2 SYDVKM. V lost 2 bases and J lost 1, with 12 bases in between. Data came from immunoSEQ multiplex PCR; TCRdb stores just in-frame clones and leaves some out. Found here are around 100,000 clones, over 75% of them singletons; the top ten hold approximately 1.2%. Source: peripheral blood, taken on day 0 of AZD1222 vaccination. The sequence derives from an adult in good health. V and J are TRBV28 and TRBJ2-7; D is possibly TRBD1 or TRBD2 (6 bases each). This CDR3 reads CASSLGGDTSYEQYF. The DNA of the CDR3 is TGTGCCAGCAGTTTAGGAGGGGACACATCCTACGAGCAGTACTTC.